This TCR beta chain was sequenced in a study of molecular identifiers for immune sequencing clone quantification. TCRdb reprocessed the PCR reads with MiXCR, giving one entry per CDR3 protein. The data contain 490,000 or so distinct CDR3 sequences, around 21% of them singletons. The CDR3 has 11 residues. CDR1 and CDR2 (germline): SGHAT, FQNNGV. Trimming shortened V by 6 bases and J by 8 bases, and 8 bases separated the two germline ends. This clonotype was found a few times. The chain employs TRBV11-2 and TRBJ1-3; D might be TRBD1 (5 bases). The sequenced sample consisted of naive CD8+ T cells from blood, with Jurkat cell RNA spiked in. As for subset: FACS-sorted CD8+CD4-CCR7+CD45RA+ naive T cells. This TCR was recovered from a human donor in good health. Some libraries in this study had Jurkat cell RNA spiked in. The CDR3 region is CASSLGDTIYF. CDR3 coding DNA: TGTGCCAGCAGTCTAGGGGACACCATATATTTT.